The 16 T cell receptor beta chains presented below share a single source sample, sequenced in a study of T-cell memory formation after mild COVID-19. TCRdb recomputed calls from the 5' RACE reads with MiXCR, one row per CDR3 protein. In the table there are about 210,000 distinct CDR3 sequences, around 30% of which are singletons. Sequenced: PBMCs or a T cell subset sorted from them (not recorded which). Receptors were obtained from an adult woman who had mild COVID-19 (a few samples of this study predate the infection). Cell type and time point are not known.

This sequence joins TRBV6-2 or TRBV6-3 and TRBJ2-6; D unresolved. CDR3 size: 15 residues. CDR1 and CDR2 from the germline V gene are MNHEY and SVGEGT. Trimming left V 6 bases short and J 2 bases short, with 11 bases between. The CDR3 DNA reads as TGTGCCAGCAGCTACGGGTATCCTGGGGCCAACGTCCTGACTTTC. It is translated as CASSYGYPGANVLTF.

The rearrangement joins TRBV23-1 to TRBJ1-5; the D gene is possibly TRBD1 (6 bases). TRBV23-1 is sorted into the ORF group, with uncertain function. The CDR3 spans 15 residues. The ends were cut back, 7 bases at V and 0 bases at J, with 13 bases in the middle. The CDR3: CASTNRADSNQPQHF. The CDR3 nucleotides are TGCGCCAGCACCAACAGGGCGGATAGCAATCAGCCCCAGCATTTT.

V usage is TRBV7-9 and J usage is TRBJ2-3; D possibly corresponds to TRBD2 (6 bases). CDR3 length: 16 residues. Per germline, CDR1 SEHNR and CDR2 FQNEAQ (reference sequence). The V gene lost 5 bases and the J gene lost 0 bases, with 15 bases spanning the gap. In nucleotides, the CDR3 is TGTGCCAGCAGCCCCGAGGAGGGGCTAAGCACAGATACGCAGTATTTT. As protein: CASSPEEGLSTDTQYF.

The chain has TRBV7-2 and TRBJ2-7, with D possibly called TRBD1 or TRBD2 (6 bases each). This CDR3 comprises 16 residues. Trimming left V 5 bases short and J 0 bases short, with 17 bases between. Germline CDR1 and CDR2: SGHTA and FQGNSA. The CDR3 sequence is CASSPSRGLGSYEQYF. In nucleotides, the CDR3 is TGTGCCAGCAGCCCTAGCCGGGGGCTCGGCTCCTACGAGCAGTACTTC.

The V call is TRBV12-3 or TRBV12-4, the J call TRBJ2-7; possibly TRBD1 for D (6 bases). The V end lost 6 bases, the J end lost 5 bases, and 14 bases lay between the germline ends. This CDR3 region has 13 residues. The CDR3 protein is CASSRQEANEQYF. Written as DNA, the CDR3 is TGTGCCAGCAGCCGACAGGAGGCCAACGAGCAGTACTTC.

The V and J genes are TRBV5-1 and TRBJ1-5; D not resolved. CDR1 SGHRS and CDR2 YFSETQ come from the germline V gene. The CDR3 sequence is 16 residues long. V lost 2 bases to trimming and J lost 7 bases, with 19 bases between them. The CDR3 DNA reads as TGCGCCAGCAGCTTCTTTGGAAGGTGGTATGGGCAGCCCCAGCATTTT. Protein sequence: CASSFFGRWYGQPQHF.

CDR3 sequence: CASSGRDRWEETQYF. CDR3 coding DNA: TGTGCCAGCAGTGGGCGAGACAGATGGGAGGAGACCCAGTACTTC. The rearrangement links TRBV25-1 to TRBJ2-5, with D perhaps matching TRBD1 or TRBD2 (5 bases each). Per the germline V gene, CDR1 is MGHDK and CDR2 is SYGVNS. V was trimmed by 4 bases and J by 5 bases, leaving 17 bases between them. CDR3 size: 15 residues.

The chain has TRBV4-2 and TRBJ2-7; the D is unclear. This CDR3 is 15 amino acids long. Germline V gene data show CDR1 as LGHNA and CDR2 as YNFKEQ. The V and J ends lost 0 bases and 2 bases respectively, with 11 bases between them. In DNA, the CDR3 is TGTGCCAGCAGCCAAGATATCGGCACCCCCTACGAGCAGTACTTC. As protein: CASSQDIGTPYEQYF.

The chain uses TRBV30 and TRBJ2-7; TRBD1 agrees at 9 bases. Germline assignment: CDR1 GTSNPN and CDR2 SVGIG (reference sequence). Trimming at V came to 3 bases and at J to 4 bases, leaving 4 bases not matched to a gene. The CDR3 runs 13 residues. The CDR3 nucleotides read TGTGCCTGGAGGGACAGGGGTGCGTACGAGCAGTACTTC. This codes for CAWRDRGAYEQYF.

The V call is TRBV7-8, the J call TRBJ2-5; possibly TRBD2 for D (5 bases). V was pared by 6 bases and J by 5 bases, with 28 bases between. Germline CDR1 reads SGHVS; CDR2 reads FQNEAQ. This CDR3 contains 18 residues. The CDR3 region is CASSLAHRPALTAETQYF. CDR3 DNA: TGTGCCAGCAGTCTAGCCCATAGGCCCGCCTTAACGGCGGAGACCCAGTACTTC.

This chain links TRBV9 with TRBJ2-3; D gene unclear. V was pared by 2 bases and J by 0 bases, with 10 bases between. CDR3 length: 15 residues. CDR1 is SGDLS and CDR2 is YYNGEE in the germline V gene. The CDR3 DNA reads TGTGCCAGCAGCGTCCAGAAGATTAGCACAGATACGCAGTATTTT. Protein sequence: CASSVQKISTDTQYF.

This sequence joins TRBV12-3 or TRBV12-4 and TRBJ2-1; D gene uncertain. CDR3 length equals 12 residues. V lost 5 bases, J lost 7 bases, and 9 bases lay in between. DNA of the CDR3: TGTGCCAGCAGTCGAACCCTGAATGAGCAGTTCTTC. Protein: CASSRTLNEQFF.

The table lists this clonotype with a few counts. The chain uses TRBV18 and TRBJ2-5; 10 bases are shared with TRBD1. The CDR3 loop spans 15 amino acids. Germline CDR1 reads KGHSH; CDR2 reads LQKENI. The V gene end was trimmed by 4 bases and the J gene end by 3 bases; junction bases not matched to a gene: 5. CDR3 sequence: CASSLTGTGEETQYF. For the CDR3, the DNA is TGTGCCAGCTCACTAACCGGGACAGGGGAAGAGACCCAGTACTTC. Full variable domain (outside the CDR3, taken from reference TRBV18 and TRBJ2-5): NAGVMQNPRHLVRRRGQEARLRCSPMKGHSHVYWYRQLPEEGLKFMVYLQKENIIDESGMPKERFSAEFPKEGPSILRIQQVVRGDSAAYFCASSLTGTGEETQYFGPGTRLLVL.

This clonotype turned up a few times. CDR3 DNA sequence: TGTGCCAGCAGTGAGTACAAGAACACCGGGGAGCTGTTTTTT. Its protein product is CASSEYKNTGELFF. The gene calls are TRBV27 and TRBJ2-2; D is unclear. Germline V gene sequence: CDR1 MNHEY, CDR2 SMNVEV (reference sequence). This CDR3 spans 14 amino acids. Deletions cut 5 bases from V and 1 base from J, with 8 bases between.

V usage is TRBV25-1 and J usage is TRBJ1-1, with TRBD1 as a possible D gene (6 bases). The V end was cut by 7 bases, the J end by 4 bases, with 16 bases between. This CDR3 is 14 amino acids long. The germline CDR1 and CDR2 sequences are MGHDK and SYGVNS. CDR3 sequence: CASKETGWTTEAFF. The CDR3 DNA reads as TGTGCCAGCAAGGAAACAGGGTGGACCACTGAAGCTTTCTTT.

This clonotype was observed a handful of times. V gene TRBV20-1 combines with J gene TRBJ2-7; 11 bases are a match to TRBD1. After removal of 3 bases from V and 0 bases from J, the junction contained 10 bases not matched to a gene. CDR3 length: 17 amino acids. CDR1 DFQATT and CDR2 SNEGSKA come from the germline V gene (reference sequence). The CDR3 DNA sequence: TGCAGTGCTAGGGCCGGGACAGGGGGACGATTCTCCTACGAGCAGTACTTC. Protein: CSARAGTGGRFSYEQYF.